These 10 T cell receptor beta chains were all obtained from the same sample, sequenced in a study of low-dose radiotherapy and immunotherapy resistance in tumors. Alpha- and beta-chain coverage of first-strand cDNA came from TRAV- and TRBV-specific primers. TCR amplification ran roughly 21 PCR cycles using constant-region and V-primer adapter primers. Via MiXCR, TCRdb re-called the reads, giving one row per CDR3 protein. The sample lists more than 30,000 distinct CDR3 sequences, 45% to 55% seen once, with approximately 6% in the top ten. The time point here: after trial treatment. This sample's treatment: LDRT plus nivolumab, ipilimumab, low-dose cyclophosphamide and aspirin (RACIN trial). The starting material was PBMCs, obtained after low-dose radiotherapy plus immunotherapy. Receptors were obtained from a male donor with gallbladder cancer.

The V gene is TRBV9, the J gene TRBJ2-1; D perhaps matches TRBD2 (7 bases). This CDR3 has 17 residues. V lost 0 bases to trimming and J lost 6 bases, with 19 bases between them. CDR1 SGDLS and CDR2 YYNGEE come from the germline V gene. The DNA of the CDR3 is TGTGCCAGCAGCGTAGGCCTTAGGGGGGGGCCAAGCAATGAGCAGTTCTTC. Amino acids: CASSVGLRGGPSNEQFF.

This clonotype was observed a few times. The rearrangement links TRBV6-1 to TRBJ2-5; 9 bases are shared with TRBD2. V gave up 7 bases and J gave up 2 bases; unmatched junction bases: 5. Germline CDR1 and CDR2: MNHNS and SASEGT. The CDR3 is made up of 14 amino acids. CDR3 residues: CASTQGLAQETQYF. The CDR3 nucleotides are TGTGCCAGCACCCAGGGACTAGCACAAGAGACCCAGTACTTC.

The chain employs TRBV5-4 and TRBJ2-7; TRBD2 aligns across 9 bases. The CDR3 totals 16 residues. V lost 4 bases and J lost 4; bases outside the gene matches: 12. Looked up from germline, CDR1 is SGHNT and CDR2 is YYREEE (reference sequence). CDR3 amino acids: CASSPRVAGAGYEQYF. The CDR3 bases are TGTGCCAGCAGCCCGAGGGTAGCGGGAGCGGGATACGAGCAGTACTTC.

The chain couples TRBV13 to TRBJ2-5, with D perhaps matching TRBD2 (6 bases). This CDR3 is built from 14 residues. The V gene's germline CDR1 is PRHDT and CDR2 FYEKMQ (reference sequence). Trimming removed 0 bases at V and 3 bases at J, with 8 bases between. The CDR3 is CASSLGWGEETQYF. CDR3 nucleotides: TGTGCCAGCAGCTTAGGATGGGGGGAAGAGACCCAGTACTTC.

The chain employs TRBV29-1 and TRBJ2-5, with D perhaps matching TRBD1 (5 bases). From germline, CDR1 is SQVTM and CDR2 ANQGSEA. Trimming pared 0 bases from V and 0 bases from J, leaving 11 bases between. The CDR3 is made up of 15 amino acids. The CDR3 DNA sequence: TGCAGCGTTGAAGACTGGACACAAGACCAAGAGACCCAGTACTTC. Its protein product is CSVEDWTQDQETQYF.

This clonotype was seen just once. This rearrangement joins TRBV6-5 to TRBJ1-5; no definite D call. In germline, CDR1 is MNHEY, CDR2 SVGAGI. The CDR3 is 14 residues long. Trimming pared 2 bases from V and 2 bases from J, leaving 7 bases between. The CDR3 DNA is TGTGCCAGCAGTTACAGTCGAGGCAATCAGCCCCAGCATTTT. As protein: CASSYSRGNQPQHF.

This clonotype was found many times. The rearrangement links TRBV19 to TRBJ2-3; unclear D gene. V was cut by 5 bases and J by 4 bases, with 4 bases left in between. Germline CDR1 is LNHDA and CDR2 is SQIVND (reference sequence). The CDR3 runs 11 residues. CDR3 DNA: TGTGCCAGTAGTTCGCCAGATACGCAGTATTTT. Its protein product is CASSSPDTQYF.

Points on this clonotype: A far larger clone is one nucleotide away, so this likely arose from a read error. V usage is TRBV7-9 and J usage is TRBJ2-7, with 7 bases aligning to TRBD2. The CDR3 runs 15 residues. Germline-derived CDR1 and CDR2 are SEHNR and FQNEAQ (reference sequence). The CDR3 spells CASSETSERSYEQYF. As DNA, the CDR3 is TGCGCCAGCAGTGAAACTAGCGAGAGGTCCTACGAGCAGTACTTC.

This clonotype came up once. V is TRBV5-4 and J is TRBJ2-7, with TRBD1 matching 9 bases. The trim removed 1 base at V and 4 bases at J, leaving 6 bases unmatched. The germline CDR1 and CDR2 sequences are SGHNT and YYREEE (reference sequence). CDR3 length: 15 amino acids. CDR3 protein: CASSLPTGTGYEQYF. The CDR3 DNA sequence: TGTGCCAGCAGCTTGCCCACCGGGACAGGGTACGAGCAGTACTTC.

The count of this clonotype is one. V gene TRBV5-1 combines with J gene TRBJ2-1; 9 nucleotides match TRBD1. The CDR3 is 15 amino acids. CDR1 and CDR2 (germline): SGHRS, YFSETQ. V shed 4 bases, J shed 3 bases, and the junction held 5 bases outside the gene matches. CDR3 in amino acids: CASSARTGDYNEQFF. The CDR3, as DNA: TGCGCCAGCAGCGCAAGGACAGGGGACTACAATGAGCAGTTCTTC. Variable domain in full (rest from reference TRBV5-1 and TRBJ2-1): KAGVTQTPRYLIKTRGQQVTLSCSPISGHRSVSWYQQTPGQGLQFLFEYFSETQRNKGNFPGRFSGRQFSNSRSEMNVSTLELGDSALYLCASSARTGDYNEQFFGPGTRLTVL.